The 11 T cell receptor beta chains reported below all come from one sample, sequenced in a study of graft-versus-host responses after intestinal transplantation. TCRdb keeps only in-frame clones here, not all; method: immunoSEQ multiplex PCR. The sample lists about 47,000 clones, roughly 95% seen once, with roughly 0.21% in the top ten. What these receptors recognize is not known. The source was unstimulated CD8+ T cells sorted from spleen or lymph node cells, collected before transplant. These receptors all come from a human donor who was the organ donor for an intestinal transplant.

V and J are TRBV27 and TRBJ2-5, with D unresolved. Germline V lookup: CDR1 MNHEY, CDR2 SMNVEV (reference sequence). There are 14 residues in the CDR3. Trimming removed 8 bases from V and 2 bases from J, with 15 bases in between. In DNA, the CDR3 is TGTGCCAGCGCCCAATATACGGAGCAAGAGACCCAGTACTTC. It specifies CASAQYTEQETQYF.

This sequence joins TRBV30 and TRBJ1-2, with a weak D call TRBD1 (6 bases). V dropped 0 bases and J dropped 4 bases, with 15 bases sitting between them. Germline lookup yields CDR1 GTSNPN and CDR2 SVGIG (reference sequence). This CDR3 has 15 amino acids. The CDR3 nucleotides read TGTGCCTGGAGTGTTACAGGGACCGGATCCTATGGCTACACCTTC. Protein sequence: CAWSVTGTGSYGYTF.

The rearrangement joins TRBV13 to TRBJ1-1; D ambiguous. This CDR3 comprises 12 residues. CDR1 is PRHDT, CDR2 FYEKMQ, per germline (reference sequence). The V gene lost 8 bases and the J gene lost 4 bases, with 11 bases spanning the gap. CDR3 in amino acids: CASVTLGTEAFF. As DNA, the CDR3 is TGTGCCAGCGTGACCCTGGGCACTGAAGCTTTCTTT. The whole variable domain, filled in from reference TRBV13 and TRBJ1-1, reads AAGVIQSPRHLIKEKRETATLKCYPIPRHDTVYWYQQGPGQDPQFLISFYEKMQSDKGSIPDRFSAQQFSDYHSELNMSSLELGDSALYFCASVTLGTEAFFGQGTRLTVV.

This chain joins TRBV25-1 and TRBJ1-2, with D tentatively TRBD1 (5 bases). Trimming shortened V by 2 bases and J by 4 bases, and 11 bases separated the two germline ends. From germline, CDR1 is MGHDK and CDR2 SYGVNS. The CDR3 covers 14 residues. CDR3 in DNA: TGTGCCAGCAGTGAAGGGGGGTTATCCTATGGCTACACCTTC. Its protein is CASSEGGLSYGYTF.

The V gene is TRBV13, the J gene TRBJ2-5, with D unclear. CDR1 and CDR2 (germline): PRHDT, FYEKMQ (reference sequence). V shed 2 bases and J shed 1 base, with 8 bases lying between them. The CDR3 covers 14 residues. As DNA, the CDR3 is TGTGCCAGCAGCTTACTGGGCCTCCAAGAGACCCAGTACTTC. Protein: CASSLLGLQETQYF.

The chain recombines TRBV10-3 with TRBJ2-7, with D possibly TRBD1 on 5 matching bases. The CDR3 contains 13 residues. The germline V and J ends were trimmed by 2 bases and 3 bases, with 8 bases remaining between them. The V gene's germline CDR1 is ENHRY and CDR2 SYGVKD. The CDR3 sequence is CAISEGRDYEQYF. CDR3 in DNA: TGTGCCATCAGTGAGGGCAGGGACTACGAGCAGTACTTC.

The V call is TRBV27, the J call TRBJ2-3; D possibly corresponds to TRBD2 (6 bases). Germline assignment: CDR1 MNHEY and CDR2 SMNVEV (reference sequence). The CDR3 runs to 15 residues. V gave up 2 bases and J gave up 0 bases, with 9 bases separating them. The CDR3 DNA reads TGTGCCAGCAGTTTAGGTGGGACTAGCACAGATACGCAGTATTTT. Translating gives CASSLGGTSTDTQYF.

For this clone: At one end, the junction sequence differs from germline, possibly due to a read error. CDR3 bases: TGTGCCAGCAGCCAAGATCAACTAGCGGGGGGGAATGAGCAGCTCTTC. Its protein is CASSQDQLAGGNEQLF. The V call is TRBV4-2, the J call TRBJ2-1, with TRBD2 identical over 13 bases. Germline V gives CDR1 LGHNA, CDR2 YNFKEQ. The CDR3 has 16 amino acids.

This rearrangement joins TRBV11-3 to TRBJ2-1, with D tentatively TRBD1 (6 bases). V shed 4 bases and J shed 3 bases, with 10 bases lying between them. CDR3 length equals 14 residues. Germline CDR1 and CDR2: SGHNT and YENEEA. The CDR3 protein is CASSSRTVYNEQFF. DNA for the CDR3: TGTGCCAGCAGCTCCCGGACAGTCTACAATGAGCAGTTCTTC. Supplemented by reference TRBV11-3 and TRBJ2-1, the full variable domain reads EAGVVQSPRYKIIEKKQPVAFWCNPISGHNTLYWYLQNLGQGPELLIRYENEEAVDDSQLPKDRFSAERLKGVDSTLKIQPAELGDSAVYLCASSSRTVYNEQFFGPGTRLTVL.

The chain couples TRBV6-5 to TRBJ2-5; D is unclear. The CDR3 runs 15 residues. Germline V gene lookup returns CDR1 MNHEY and CDR2 SVGAGI. V gave up 5 bases and J gave up 0 bases, with 13 bases separating them. CDR3 bases: TGTGCCAGCAGTCAATACCGTATGGACCAAGAGACCCAGTACTTC. It yields the protein CASSQYRMDQETQYF.

The chain combines TRBV27 with TRBJ1-5; 7 positions match TRBD1. There are 15 residues in the CDR3. Losses at the gene ends were 3 bases for V and 6 bases for J; bases not matched to a gene: 8. In germline, CDR1 is MNHEY, CDR2 SMNVEV (reference sequence). This CDR3 is CASSFLSGGLQPQHF. DNA for the CDR3: TGTGCCAGCAGTTTCCTCTCAGGGGGACTTCAGCCCCAGCATTTT.